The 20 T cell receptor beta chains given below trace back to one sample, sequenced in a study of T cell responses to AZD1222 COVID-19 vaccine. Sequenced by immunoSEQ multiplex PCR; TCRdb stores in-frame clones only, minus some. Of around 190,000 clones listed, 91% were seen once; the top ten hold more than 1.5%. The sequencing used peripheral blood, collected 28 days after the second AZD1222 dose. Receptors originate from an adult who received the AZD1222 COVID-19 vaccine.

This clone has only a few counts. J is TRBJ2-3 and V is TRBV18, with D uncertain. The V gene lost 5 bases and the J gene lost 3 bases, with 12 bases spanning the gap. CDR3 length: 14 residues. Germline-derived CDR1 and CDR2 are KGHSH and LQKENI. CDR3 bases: TGTGCCAGCTCATCGACATCCGGTACAGATACGCAGTATTTT. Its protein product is CASSSTSGTDTQYF.

The CDR3 DNA reads TGTGCCAGCAGCTTAGGGGGGTTGGGGGTCACTGAAGCTTTCTTT. It specifies CASSLGGLGVTEAFF. The chain combines TRBV7-2 with TRBJ1-1; possibly TRBD1 for D (5 bases). V lost 1 base and J 4 bases, leaving 13 bases between the germline ends. In germline, CDR1 is SGHTA, CDR2 FQGNSA. The CDR3 is 15 residues long.

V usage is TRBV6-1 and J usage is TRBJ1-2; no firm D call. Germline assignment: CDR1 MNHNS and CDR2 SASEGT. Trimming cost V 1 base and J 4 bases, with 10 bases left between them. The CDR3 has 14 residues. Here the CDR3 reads CASSEDDPGYGYTF. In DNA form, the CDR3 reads TGTGCCAGCAGTGAAGATGACCCAGGCTATGGCTACACCTTC.

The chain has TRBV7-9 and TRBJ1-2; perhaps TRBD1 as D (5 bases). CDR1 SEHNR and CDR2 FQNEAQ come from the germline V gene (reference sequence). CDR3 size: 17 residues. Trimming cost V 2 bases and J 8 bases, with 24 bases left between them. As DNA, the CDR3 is TGTGCCAGCAGCTTAATCGGGACGAGGTCATCAGGGTACGGCTACACCTTC. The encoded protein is CASSLIGTRSSGYGYTF. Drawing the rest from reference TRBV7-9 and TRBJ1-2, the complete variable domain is DTGVSQNPRHKITKRGQNVTFRCDPISEHNRLYWYRQTLGQGPEFLTYFQNEAQLEKSRLLSDRFSAERPKGSFSTLEIQRTEQGDSAMYLCASSLIGTRSSGYGYTFGSGTRLTVV.

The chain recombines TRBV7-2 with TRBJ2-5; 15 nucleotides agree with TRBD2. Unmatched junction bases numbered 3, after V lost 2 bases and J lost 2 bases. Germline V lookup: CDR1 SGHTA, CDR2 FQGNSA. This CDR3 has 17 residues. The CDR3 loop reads CASSLPGLAGGQETQYF. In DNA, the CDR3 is TGTGCCAGCAGCTTACCCGGACTAGCGGGGGGGCAAGAGACCCAGTACTTC.

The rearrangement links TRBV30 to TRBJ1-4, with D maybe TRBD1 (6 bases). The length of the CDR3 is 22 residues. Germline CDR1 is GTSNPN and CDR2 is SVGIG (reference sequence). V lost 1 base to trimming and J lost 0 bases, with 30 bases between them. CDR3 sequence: CAWSGGQGKDWIDKATNEKLFF. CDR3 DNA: TGTGCCTGGAGTGGGGGGCAGGGGAAGGATTGGATCGATAAAGCAACTAATGAAAAACTGTTTTTT.

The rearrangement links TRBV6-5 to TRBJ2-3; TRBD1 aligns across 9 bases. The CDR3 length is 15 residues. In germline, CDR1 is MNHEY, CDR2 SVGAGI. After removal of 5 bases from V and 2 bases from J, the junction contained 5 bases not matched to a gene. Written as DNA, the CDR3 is TGTGCCAGCAGTACTGGACAGGGGATCACAGATACGCAGTATTTT. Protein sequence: CASSTGQGITDTQYF.

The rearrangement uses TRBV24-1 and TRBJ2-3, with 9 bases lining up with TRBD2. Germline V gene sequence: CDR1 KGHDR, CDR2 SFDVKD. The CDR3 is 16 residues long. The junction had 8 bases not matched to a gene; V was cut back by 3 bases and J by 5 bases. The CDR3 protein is CATSDPAGGWGDTQYF. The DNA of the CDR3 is TGTGCCACCAGTGATCCAGCGGGAGGATGGGGAGATACGCAGTATTTT.

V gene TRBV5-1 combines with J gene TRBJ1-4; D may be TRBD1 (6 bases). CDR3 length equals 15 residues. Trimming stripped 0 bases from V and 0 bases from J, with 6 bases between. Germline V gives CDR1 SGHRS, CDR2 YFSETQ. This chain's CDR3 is CASSLGTATNEKLFF. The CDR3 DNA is TGCGCCAGCAGCTTGGGGACAGCAACTAATGAAAAACTGTTTTTT.

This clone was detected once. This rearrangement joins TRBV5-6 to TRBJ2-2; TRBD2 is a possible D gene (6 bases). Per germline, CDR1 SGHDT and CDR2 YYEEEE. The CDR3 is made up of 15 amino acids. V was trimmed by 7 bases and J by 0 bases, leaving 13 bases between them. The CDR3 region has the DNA TGTGCCAGCTCCTGGAGGGTCCCGAACACCGGGGAGCTGTTTTTT. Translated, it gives CASSWRVPNTGELFF. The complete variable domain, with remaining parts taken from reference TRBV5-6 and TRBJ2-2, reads DAGVTQSPTHLIKTRGQQVTLRCSPKSGHDTVSWYQQALGQGPQFIFQYYEEEERQRGNFPDRFSGHQFPNYSSELNVNALLLGDSALYLCASSWRVPNTGELFFGEGSRLTVL.

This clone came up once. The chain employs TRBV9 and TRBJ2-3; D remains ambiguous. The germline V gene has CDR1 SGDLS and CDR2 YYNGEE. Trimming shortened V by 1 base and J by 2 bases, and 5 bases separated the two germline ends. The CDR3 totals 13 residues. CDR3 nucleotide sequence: TGTGCCAGCAGCGTATATTTCACAGATACGCAGTATTTT. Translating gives CASSVYFTDTQYF.

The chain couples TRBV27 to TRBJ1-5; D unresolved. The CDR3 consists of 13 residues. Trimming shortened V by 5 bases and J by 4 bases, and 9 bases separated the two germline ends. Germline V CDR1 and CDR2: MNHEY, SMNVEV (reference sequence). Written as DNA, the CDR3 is TGTGCCAGCAGTGGGGTGAGGAATCAGCCCCAGCATTTT. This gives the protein CASSGVRNQPQHF.

CDR3 nucleotide sequence: TGCAGCGTTGCTAAACATAATAATTCACCCCTCCACTTT. It specifies CSVAKHNNSPLHF. The genes are TRBV29-1 and TRBJ1-6; D not resolved. In germline, CDR1 is SQVTM, CDR2 ANQGSEA. V lost 4 bases and J lost 5, with 9 bases in between. The CDR3 contains 13 residues.

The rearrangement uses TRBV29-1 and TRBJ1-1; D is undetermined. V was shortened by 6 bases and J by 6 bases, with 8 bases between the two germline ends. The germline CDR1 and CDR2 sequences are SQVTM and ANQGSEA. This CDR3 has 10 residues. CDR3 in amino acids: CSVAWAEAFF. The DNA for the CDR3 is TGCAGCGTCGCCTGGGCTGAAGCTTTCTTT.

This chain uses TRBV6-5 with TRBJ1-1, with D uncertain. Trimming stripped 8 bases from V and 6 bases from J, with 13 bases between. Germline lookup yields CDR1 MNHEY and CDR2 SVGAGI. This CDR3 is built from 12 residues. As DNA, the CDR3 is TGTGCCAGCGCCTACAGATTTGCTGAAGCTTTCTTT. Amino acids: CASAYRFAEAFF.

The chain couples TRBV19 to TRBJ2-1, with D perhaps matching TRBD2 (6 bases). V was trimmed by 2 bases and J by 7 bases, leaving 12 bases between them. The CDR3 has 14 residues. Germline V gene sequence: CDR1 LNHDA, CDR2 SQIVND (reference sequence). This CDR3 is CASSIRVAGNEQFF. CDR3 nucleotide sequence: TGTGCCAGTAGTATAAGGGTCGCGGGGAATGAGCAGTTCTTC.

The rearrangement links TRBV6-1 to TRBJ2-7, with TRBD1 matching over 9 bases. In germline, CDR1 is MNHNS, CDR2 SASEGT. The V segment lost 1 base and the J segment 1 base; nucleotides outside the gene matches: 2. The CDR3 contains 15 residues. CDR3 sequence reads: CASSEVDRGSYEQYF. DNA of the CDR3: TGTGCCAGCAGTGAAGTTGACAGGGGGTCCTACGAGCAGTACTTC.

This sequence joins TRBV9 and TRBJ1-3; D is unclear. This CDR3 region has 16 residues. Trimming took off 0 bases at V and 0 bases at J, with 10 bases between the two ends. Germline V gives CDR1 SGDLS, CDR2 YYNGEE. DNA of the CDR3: TGTGCCAGCAGCGTAGAAGGAGGGAGCTCTGGAAACACCATATATTTT. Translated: CASSVEGGSSGNTIYF.

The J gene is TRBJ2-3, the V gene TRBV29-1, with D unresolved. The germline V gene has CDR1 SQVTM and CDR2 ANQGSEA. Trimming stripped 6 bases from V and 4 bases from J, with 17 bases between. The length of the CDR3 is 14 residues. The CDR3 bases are TGCAGCGTGATCCGGGCCCAAGAAGCAGATACGCAGTATTTT. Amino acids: CSVIRAQEADTQYF.

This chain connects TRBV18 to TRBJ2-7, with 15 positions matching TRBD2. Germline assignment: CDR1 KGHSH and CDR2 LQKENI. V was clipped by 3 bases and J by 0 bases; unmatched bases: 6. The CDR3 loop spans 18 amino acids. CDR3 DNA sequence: TGTGCCAGCTCACCCGCGGGACTAGCGGGAGGAGCCTCCTACGAGCAGTACTTC. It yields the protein CASSPAGLAGGASYEQYF.